Below, 20 T cell receptor beta chains from the same sample are listed, as sequenced in a study of blood T cell repertoires in COVID-19. The table came from immunoSEQ multiplex PCR; TCRdb's copy has only in-frame clones and leaves some out. Among 95,000 or so clones listed, approximately 89% were seen once. Material: peripheral blood. The receptor set was obtained from a human donor in a cohort sampled during active COVID-19.

The rearrangement links TRBV18 to TRBJ2-5, with 8 bases fitting TRBD1. Germline CDR1 and CDR2: KGHSH and LQKENI. The CDR3 length is 15 residues. V shed 2 bases and J 5 bases; nucleotides not matched to a gene: 7. Written as DNA, the CDR3 is TGTGCCAGCTCACCAGGACAGGGAGAGGGCGAGACCCAGTACTTC. Protein: CASSPGQGEGETQYF.

The chain carries TRBV6-4 and TRBJ1-2; no clear D gene. V was cut by 8 bases and J by 1 base, with 8 bases left in between. Germline V gives CDR1 MRHNA, CDR2 SNTAGT. The length of the CDR3 is 12 residues. CDR3 nucleotide sequence: TGTGCCAGCCCAGGCTGTAACTATGGCTACACCTTC. Encoded protein: CASPGCNYGYTF.

As concerns this clone: Other DNA sequences within the sample encode an identical CDR3. The CDR3 region has the DNA TGTGCCACCAGCAGAGACGACAGGGATAATTCACCCCTCCACTTT. This gives the protein CATSRDDRDNSPLHF. The chain joins TRBV15 to TRBJ1-6, with 7 bases lining up with TRBD1. The V gene's germline CDR1 is LNHNV and CDR2 YYDKDF (reference sequence). This CDR3 has 15 amino acids. V lost 0 bases and J lost 5; bases outside the gene matches: 1.

The chain is built from TRBV2 and TRBJ1-2; 7 bases fit TRBD1. V gave up 6 bases and J gave up 4 bases; unmatched junction bases: 5. CDR3 length: 13 residues. The germline CDR1 and CDR2 sequences are SNHLY and FYNNEI. The CDR3 DNA follows: TGTGCCAGCAGATCGGGGACAGTCTATGGCTACACCTTC. It specifies CASRSGTVYGYTF.

The genes are TRBV6-5 and TRBJ1-2; D is unclear. CDR1 is MNHEY and CDR2 is SVGAGI in the germline V gene. The CDR3 length is 13 residues. V dropped 2 bases and J dropped 7 bases, with 11 bases sitting between them. CDR3 sequence reads: CASSYEVLGGYTF. The CDR3 nucleotides are TGTGCCAGCAGTTACGAGGTTTTAGGTGGCTACACCTTC.

The chain joins TRBV6-5 to TRBJ2-7; 8 positions agree with TRBD1. This CDR3 contains 16 residues. V was clipped by 2 bases and J by 2 bases; unmatched bases: 8. The V gene's germline CDR1 is MNHEY and CDR2 SVGAGI. The CDR3 coding sequence is TGTGCCAGCAGTTACGACCCCTCAGGGGGCGCCTACGAGCAGTACTTC. Translation: CASSYDPSGGAYEQYF.

In its sample, this clone was seen many times. The genes are TRBV7-6 and TRBJ1-4; D may be TRBD1 (6 bases). This CDR3 contains 16 residues. V was clipped by 0 bases and J by 7 bases, with 15 bases between them. The V gene's germline CDR1 is SGHVS and CDR2 FNYEAQ. DNA of the CDR3: TGTGCCAGCAGCTTAGCTTCTGCGGGGGCTGGTGAAAAACTGTTTTTT. It codes for CASSLASAGAGEKLFF.

The chain is built from TRBV9 and TRBJ2-7; TRBD2 aligns across 12 bases. The CDR3 has 16 residues. The V gene end was trimmed by 3 bases and the J gene end by 5 bases; junction bases not matched to a gene: 9. Germline V gene sequence: CDR1 SGDLS, CDR2 YYNGEE. The CDR3 is CASSALGLAGIDEQYF. The CDR3 nucleotides are TGTGCCAGCAGCGCTCTAGGACTAGCGGGGATCGACGAGCAGTACTTC.

CDR3 residues: CASSLLGGQANYGYTF. CDR3 bases: TGTGCCAGCAGCCTTTTGGGGGGGCAAGCTAACTATGGCTACACCTTC. The J gene is TRBJ1-2, the V gene TRBV3-1 (or the pseudogene TRBV3-2), with a tentative D call TRBD1 (6 bases). The CDR3 is 16 residues long. V was shortened by 4 bases and J by 0 bases, with 15 bases between the two germline ends. The germline V gene encodes CDR1 LGHDT and CDR2 YNNKEL (reference sequence).

V gene TRBV5-5 combines with J gene TRBJ2-3; 8 bases fit TRBD2. The CDR3 has 16 residues. The germline V gene has CDR1 SGHKS and CDR2 YYEKEE (reference sequence). J was trimmed by 0 bases and V by 0 bases; bases with no gene match: 3. The CDR3 loop reads CASSLELAVSTDTQYF. CDR3 nucleotide sequence: TGTGCCAGCAGCTTGGAACTAGCGGTTAGCACAGATACGCAGTATTTT.

This chain joins TRBV7-2 and TRBJ2-2; 7 nucleotides line up with TRBD1. The V gene end was trimmed by 4 bases and the J gene end by 6 bases; junction bases not matched to a gene: 11. The CDR3 runs to 16 residues. Germline assignment: CDR1 SGHTA and CDR2 FQGNSA. CDR3 in amino acids: CASSSRPRQGAGELFF. The DNA for the CDR3 is TGTGCCAGCAGCTCAAGGCCCCGACAGGGAGCCGGGGAGCTGTTTTTT.

This clone was seen once. The CDR3 nucleotides are TGTGCCAGCAGCCCGGGGACAGGGGGTAACTATGGCTACACCTTC. It codes for CASSPGTGGNYGYTF. The chain recombines TRBV7-3 with TRBJ1-2, with TRBD1 matching 11 bases. The CDR3 is 15 amino acids. Germline V CDR1 and CDR2: SGHTA, FQGTGA. Trimming cost V 5 bases and J 1 base; bases outside gene matches: 3.

The rearrangement joins TRBV10-1 to TRBJ2-2; 11 bases line up with TRBD1. The CDR3 contains 15 residues. The germline V gene has CDR1 WNHNN and CDR2 SYGVQD (reference sequence). V lost 6 bases and J lost 7; bases outside the gene matches: 7. The CDR3 spells CASSKDRGRIGELFF. The CDR3, as DNA: TGCGCCAGCAGCAAGGACAGGGGGCGAATCGGGGAGCTGTTTTTT.

This clone was recorded once. This chain uses TRBV7-2 with TRBJ1-1; D is possibly TRBD1 (6 bases). This CDR3 contains 12 residues. Germline CDR1 SGHTA, CDR2 FQGNSA. Trimming shortened V by 4 bases and J by 7 bases, and 10 bases separated the two germline ends. The CDR3 here is CASSSQGYEAFF. The CDR3, as DNA: TGTGCCAGCAGCTCACAGGGCTATGAAGCTTTCTTT.

The chain recombines TRBV29-1 with TRBJ2-3, with 11 nucleotides matching TRBD2. The CDR3 contains 15 residues. From germline, CDR1 is SQVTM and CDR2 ANQGSEA. V lost 7 bases to trimming and J lost 0 bases; unmatched junction nucleotides: 6. The CDR3 DNA reads TGCAGCGGTTCTAGCGGGGGGCATAGCACAGATACGCAGTATTTT. Residues: CSGSSGGHSTDTQYF.

V gene TRBV25-1 combines with J gene TRBJ1-2, with 8 bases aligning to TRBD1. Germline lookup yields CDR1 MGHDK and CDR2 SYGVNS. J lost 7 bases, V lost 0 bases, and 4 bases had no gene match. CDR3 length equals 14 residues. CDR3 region: CASSEYDRGSGYTF. In DNA, the CDR3 is TGTGCCAGCAGTGAATACGACAGGGGAAGTGGCTACACCTTC.

The chain recombines TRBV4-2 with TRBJ1-1, with TRBD1 identical over 8 bases. The germline V gene encodes CDR1 LGHNA and CDR2 YNFKEQ. CDR3 length equals 13 residues. V lost 0 bases, J lost 12 bases, and 6 bases stayed unmatched. The CDR3 loop reads CASSQDRTGPPFF. The CDR3 coding sequence is TGTGCCAGCAGCCAAGATAGGACAGGGCCCCCTTTCTTT.

This clone was seen more than once but under ten times. The chain couples TRBV30 to TRBJ1-2; no clear D gene. CDR1 GTSNPN and CDR2 SVGIG come from the germline V gene (reference sequence). The CDR3 contains 15 residues. V was cut by 1 base and J by 0 bases, with 12 bases left in between. The CDR3 region is CAWSGIGRTNYGYTF. In DNA, the CDR3 is TGTGCCTGGAGTGGTATAGGGAGAACTAACTATGGCTACACCTTC.

V and J are TRBV28 and TRBJ2-5, with unresolved D. The CDR3 has 13 amino acids. Germline loops: CDR1 MDHEN, CDR2 SYDVKM. Trimming shortened V by 5 bases and J by 0 bases, and 7 bases separated the two germline ends. The CDR3 DNA follows: TGTGCCAGCAGTCTAAACTACCAAGAGACCCAGTACTTC. Translation: CASSLNYQETQYF.

V gene TRBV3-1 (or the pseudogene TRBV3-2) combines with J gene TRBJ1-2; TRBD1 is a possible D gene (6 bases). The CDR3 sequence is 14 residues long. Per germline, CDR1 LGHDT and CDR2 YNNKEL (reference sequence). Trimming left V 1 base short and J 4 bases short, with 10 bases between. CDR3 sequence (DNA): TGTGCCAGCAGCCAAGCGCAGGGGCCCTATGGCTACACCTTC. Amino acids: CASSQAQGPYGYTF.